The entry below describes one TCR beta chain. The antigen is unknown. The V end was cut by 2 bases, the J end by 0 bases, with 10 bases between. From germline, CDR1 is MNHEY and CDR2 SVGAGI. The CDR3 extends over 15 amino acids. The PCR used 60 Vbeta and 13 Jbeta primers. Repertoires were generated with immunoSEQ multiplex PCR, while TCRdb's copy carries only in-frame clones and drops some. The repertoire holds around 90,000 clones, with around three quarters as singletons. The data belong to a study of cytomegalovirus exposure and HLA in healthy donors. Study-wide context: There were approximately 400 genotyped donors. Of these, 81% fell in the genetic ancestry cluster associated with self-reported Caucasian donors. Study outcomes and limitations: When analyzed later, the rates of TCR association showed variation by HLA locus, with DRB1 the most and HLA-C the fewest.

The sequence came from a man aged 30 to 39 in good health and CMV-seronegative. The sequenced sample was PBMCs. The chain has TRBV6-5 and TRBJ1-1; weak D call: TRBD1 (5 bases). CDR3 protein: CASSYPGQLNTEAFF. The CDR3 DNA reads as TGTGCCAGCAGTTACCCCGGACAATTGAACACTGAAGCTTTCTTT.